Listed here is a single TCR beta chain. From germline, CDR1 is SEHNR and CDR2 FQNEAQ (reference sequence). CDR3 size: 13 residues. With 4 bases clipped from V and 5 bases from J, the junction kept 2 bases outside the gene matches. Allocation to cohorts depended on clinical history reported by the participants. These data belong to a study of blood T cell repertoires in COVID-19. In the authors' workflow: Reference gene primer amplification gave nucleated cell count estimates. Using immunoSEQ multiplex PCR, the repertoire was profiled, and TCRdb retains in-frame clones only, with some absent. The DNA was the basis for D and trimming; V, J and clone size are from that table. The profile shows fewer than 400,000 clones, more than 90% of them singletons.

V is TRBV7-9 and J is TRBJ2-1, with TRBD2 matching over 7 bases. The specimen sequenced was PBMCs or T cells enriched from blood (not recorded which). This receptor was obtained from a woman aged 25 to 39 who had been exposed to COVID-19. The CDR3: CASSSREDNEQFF. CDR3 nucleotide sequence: TGTGCCAGCAGCTCCCGGGAGGACAATGAGCAGTTCTTC.